The source of this T cell receptor beta chain is a study of blood T cell repertoires in COVID-19. Assay used: immunoSEQ multiplex PCR; TCRdb lists only in-frame clones, some missing. The table records tens of thousands of clones, 85% to 90% of them present only once. Sequenced sample: peripheral blood. This TCR derives from a man in his 60s with active or convalescent COVID-19.

The CDR3 loop is CSARLGLYGYTF. CDR3 bases: TGCAGCGCCCGTCTGGGCCTCTATGGCTACACCTTC. This chain links TRBV29-1 with TRBJ1-2; D not certain. The CDR3 runs to 12 residues. Per the germline V gene, CDR1 is SQVTM and CDR2 is ANQGSEA. V lost 7 bases to trimming and J lost 4 bases, with 13 bases between them.